The 14 T cell receptor beta chains below were found in one sample sequenced in a study of post-analysis software for immune sequencing data. Their antigen targets remain unknown. Every TCR beta cDNA library bore unique molecular identifiers. Using its own MiXCR run on the PCR reads, TCRdb lists one record per CDR3 protein. The table includes roughly 730,000 distinct CDR3 sequences, roughly 29% detected once. Study outcomes and limitations: TRBV5-6, TRBV5-1 and TRBV20-1 were among about 5 TRBV segments more frequent in patients than controls.

Sequenced: blood. The source is a girl aged 5-17 years with multiple sclerosis.

This clonotype was seen repeatedly, ten times or more. This rearrangement joins TRBV29-1 to TRBJ2-3, with 9 bases matching TRBD2. Per the germline V gene, CDR1 is SQVTM and CDR2 is ANQGSEA. CDR3 length: 16 amino acids. With V trimmed by 4 bases and J by 4 bases, 12 bases remained unmatched. The CDR3 here is CSVAAGGPVRPDTQYF. CDR3 DNA sequence: TGCAGCGTTGCGGCGGGGGGGCCAGTCCGCCCAGATACGCAGTATTTT.

The gene calls are TRBV16 and TRBJ2-7; TRBD1 agrees at 7 bases. The CDR3 covers 14 residues. From germline, CDR1 is KGHSY and CDR2 FQNENV. Trimming took 0 bases from V and 5 from J; bases not matched to a gene: 4. Here the CDR3 reads CASSQSQGVDEQYF. The CDR3 nucleotides are TGTGCCAGCAGCCAATCTCAGGGGGTCGACGAGCAGTACTTC.

V and J are TRBV7-2 and TRBJ2-7, with D tentatively TRBD2 (7 bases). With the DNA end fitting TRBJ2-5 better, the J assignment may be wrong. This CDR3 contains 15 residues. CDR1 SGHTA and CDR2 FQGNSA come from the germline V gene. CDR3 sequence (DNA): TGTGCCAGCAGCTTAGGGGGGGGCCGGGAAGAGACCCAGTACTTC. Its translation: CASSLGGGREETQYF.

This clonotype showed up many times. This chain joins TRBV4-1 and TRBJ1-6, with D possibly matching TRBD1 (6 bases). This CDR3 is 16 amino acids long. Germline V lookup: CDR1 MGHRA, CDR2 YSYEKL. V was clipped by 1 base and J by 4 bases, with 11 bases between them. CDR3 DNA: TGCGCCAGCAGCCAAGGAGGGGGACGGTATAATTCACCCCTCCACTTT. Encoded protein: CASSQGGGRYNSPLHF.

The chain links TRBV7-9 to TRBJ2-7; TRBD1 is a possible D gene (5 bases). The V end lost 5 bases, the J end lost 3 bases, and 17 bases lay between the germline ends. The CDR3 is 15 residues long. Germline CDR1 and CDR2: SEHNR and FQNEAQ (reference sequence). The CDR3 nucleotides are TGTGCCAGCAGCCAATTAGGGGTCGTAGACTACGAGCAGTACTTC. This translates into CASSQLGVVDYEQYF.

CDR3 amino acids: CSAESGRGQTPDTQYF. DNA for the CDR3: TGCAGTGCTGAGAGCGGGAGGGGCCAAACACCAGATACGCAGTATTTT. This chain joins TRBV20-1 and TRBJ2-3; 10 nucleotides match TRBD2. The CDR3 has 16 residues. After removal of 5 bases from V and 4 bases from J, the junction contained 12 bases not matched to a gene. Germline CDR1 and CDR2: DFQATT and SNEGSKA (reference sequence).

The chain recombines TRBV5-1 with TRBJ2-3; 11 bases fit TRBD2. Germline V gene data show CDR1 as SGHRS and CDR2 as YFSETQ. The CDR3 consists of 16 residues. With V trimmed by 3 bases and J by 5 bases, 8 bases remained unmatched. The CDR3 loop reads CASSSGLAGVKDTQYF. The CDR3, as DNA: TGCGCCAGCAGCTCCGGACTAGCGGGTGTCAAAGATACGCAGTATTTT.

The chain joins TRBV20-1 to TRBJ2-2; possible D gene TRBD1, 6 bases. Per germline, CDR1 DFQATT and CDR2 SNEGSKA (reference sequence). There are 14 residues in the CDR3. Trimming shortened V by 0 bases and J by 6 bases, and 11 bases separated the two germline ends. Here the CDR3 reads CSARDGRGSGELFF. Written as DNA, the CDR3 is TGCAGTGCTAGAGACGGCAGGGGTTCCGGGGAGCTGTTTTTT.

This clonotype was seen repeatedly, ten times or more. This chain uses TRBV6-5 with TRBJ2-3; 8 bases are a match to TRBD2. The J segment lost 2 bases and the V segment lost 6 bases, leaving 4 bases of the junction unmatched. The CDR3 is made up of 14 amino acids. Per the germline V gene, CDR1 is MNHEY and CDR2 is SVGAGI. CDR3 sequence reads: CASRAGANTDTQYF. The DNA of the CDR3 is TGTGCCAGCAGAGCGGGAGCGAACACAGATACGCAGTATTTT.

This clonotype was found a few times. The rearrangement links TRBV7-2 to TRBJ2-5; 8 nucleotides align to TRBD1. The ends lost 5 bases at V and 5 bases at J; junction bases unmatched: 10. Germline values: CDR1 SGHTA, CDR2 FQGNSA. The CDR3 has 15 residues. The CDR3 nucleotides read TGTGCCAGCAGCGTAAGGACAGGGACGCGGGAGACCCAGTACTTC. As protein: CASSVRTGTRETQYF.

This clonotype was recorded a few times. The chain uses TRBV25-1 and TRBJ1-2, with D perhaps TRBD1 (6 bases). Germline CDR1 MGHDK, CDR2 SYGVNS. V gave up 2 bases and J gave up 4 bases, with 14 bases separating them. The CDR3 covers 15 residues. In DNA, the CDR3 is TGTGCCAGCAGTGAAGATCAAAACAGGGCCTATGGCTACACCTTC. It translates to CASSEDQNRAYGYTF.

In this sample, this clonotype turned up a few times. The CDR3 here is CAISELVAMNTEAFF. In DNA, the CDR3 is TGTGCCATCAGTGAGTTGGTAGCGATGAACACTGAAGCTTTCTTT. V gene TRBV10-3 combines with J gene TRBJ1-1; D is unclear. V was clipped by 1 base and J by 0 bases, with 9 bases between them. The V gene's germline CDR1 is ENHRY and CDR2 SYGVKD. This CDR3 is built from 15 residues.

The chain uses TRBV6-5 and TRBJ2-5; D gene unclear. The DNA end lines up better with TRBJ2-7; the J call may be wrong. The germline V gene encodes CDR1 MNHEY and CDR2 SVGAGI. This CDR3 spans 15 amino acids. CDR3 residues: CASSYASRSNYEQYF. CDR3 in DNA: TGTGCCAGCAGTTACGCTTCAAGGTCTAACTACGAGCAGTACTTC.

The J gene is TRBJ1-1, the V gene TRBV15, with TRBD1 identical over 8 bases. Germline lookup yields CDR1 LNHNV and CDR2 YYDKDF (reference sequence). The CDR3 length is 17 residues. V was clipped by 0 bases and J by 1 base; unmatched bases: 7. The CDR3 DNA reads TGTGCCACCAGCAGAGATCGGGGGGACAGGAAGAACACTGAAGCTTTCTTT. Amino acid sequence: CATSRDRGDRKNTEAFF.